A single sample is the source of the 27 T cell receptor beta chains below, sequenced in a study of regulatory T cells in long-lasting Graves disease. CDR3-region Arm-PCR and iRepertoire HTBI primers produced the TCR beta libraries. TCRdb recomputed calls from the multiplex PCR reads with MiXCR, one row per CDR3 protein. The sample lists approximately 250,000 distinct CDR3 sequences; around 18% were seen once. As to time point: newly diagnosed GD, antithyroid drugs for less than 3 months. PBMC RNA was the source of the TCR library. The sample here was peripheral blood mononuclear cells (PBMCs), taken at new diagnosis, from a patient treated with antithyroid drugs. All receptors derive from a female donor with Graves disease.

This clonotype was seen repeatedly, ten times or more. The V gene is TRBV2, the J gene TRBJ1-1; D gene ambiguous. The germline V and J ends were trimmed by 6 bases and 1 base, with 15 bases remaining between them. The germline gives CDR1 SNHLY, CDR2 FYNNEI. CDR3 length: 15 amino acids. In nucleotides, the CDR3 is TGTGCCAGCAGCAAGACCGGGGAACCGAACACTGAAGCTTTCTTT. Its protein is CASSKTGEPNTEAFF.

This clonotype has at least ten counts. This chain uses TRBV5-1 with TRBJ2-4, with 10 bases identical to TRBD2. The CDR3 spans 17 residues. CDR1 is SGHRS, CDR2 YFSETQ, per germline. V trimming: 4 bases; J trimming: 0 bases; junction bases outside the gene matches: 7. The CDR3 is CASSLGLAALAKNIQYF. As DNA, the CDR3 is TGCGCCAGCAGCCTCGGACTAGCGGCATTAGCCAAAAACATTCAGTACTTC.

This clonotype was seen at least ten times. The CDR3 sequence is CASSPGSGRANEQFF. CDR3 bases: TGTGCCAGCTCACCAGGAAGCGGGAGGGCCAATGAGCAGTTCTTC. The chain couples TRBV18 to TRBJ2-1, with 10 bases aligning to TRBD2. The ends lost 2 bases at V and 6 bases at J; junction bases unmatched: 4. The CDR3 is 15 residues long. Germline-derived CDR1 and CDR2 are KGHSH and LQKENI.

The chain is built from TRBV7-3 and TRBJ2-2; D is unclear. The CDR3 runs to 14 residues. Trimming removed 6 bases from V and 3 bases from J, with 11 bases in between. Germline assignment: CDR1 SGHTA and CDR2 FQGTGA. The CDR3 reads CASRRYWDTGELFF. The CDR3 bases are TGTGCCAGCAGGCGTTACTGGGACACCGGGGAGCTGTTTTTT.

This clonotype came up many times. The rearrangement uses TRBV24-1 and TRBJ1-5; tentatively, D is TRBD1 (6 bases). CDR3 size: 18 residues. Germline loops: CDR1 KGHDR, CDR2 SFDVKD. The V and J ends lost 2 bases and 0 bases respectively, with 16 bases between them. The CDR3 DNA is TGTGCCACCAGTGATTCCGTGACAGGCACCAATAGCAATCAGCCCCAGCATTTT. Protein product: CATSDSVTGTNSNQPQHF.

At least ten counts were recorded for this clonotype. The chain couples TRBV6-1 to TRBJ1-1; D is undetermined. V was shortened by 5 bases and J by 6 bases, with 10 bases between the two germline ends. CDR1 is MNHNS, CDR2 SASEGT, per germline. This CDR3 region has 12 residues. The CDR3 bases are TGTGCCAGCAGTCAAAATCGTCCTGAAGCTTTCTTT. Its protein is CASSQNRPEAFF.

There are a few counts of this clonotype. The chain joins TRBV29-1 to TRBJ2-7; the D gene is possibly TRBD2 (5 bases). V was pared by 6 bases and J by 2 bases, with 11 bases between. CDR3 length equals 12 residues. Germline CDR1 is SQVTM and CDR2 is ANQGSEA. The CDR3 DNA follows: TGCAGCGTCGCCGGACTTACCTACGAGCAGTACTTC. As protein: CSVAGLTYEQYF.

V gene TRBV11-2 combines with J gene TRBJ2-2; unclear D gene. The germline V gene has CDR1 SGHAT and CDR2 FQNNGV. The CDR3 has 15 residues. Trimming stripped 2 bases from V and 6 bases from J, with 13 bases between. The CDR3 loop reads CASSLSLGLPGELFF. CDR3 nucleotide sequence: TGTGCCAGCAGCTTAAGTCTAGGCCTACCCGGGGAGCTGTTTTTT.

This clonotype was observed many times. The chain employs TRBV10-1 and TRBJ1-1; tentatively, D is TRBD1 (6 bases). The CDR3 has 13 residues. The V and J ends lost 3 bases and 4 bases respectively, with 9 bases between them. Germline values: CDR1 WNHNN, CDR2 SYGVQD (reference sequence). The CDR3 is CASSEVGGTEAFF. CDR3 DNA sequence: TGCGCCAGCAGTGAAGTAGGGGGCACTGAAGCTTTCTTT.

This clonotype was seen at least ten times. The V gene is TRBV12-3 or TRBV12-4, the J gene TRBJ2-2; no clear D. CDR3 length: 14 residues. The V end was cut by 4 bases, the J end by 7 bases, with 13 bases between. The CDR3 is CASSWSGYGGELFF. CDR3 DNA: TGTGCCAGCAGTTGGTCTGGCTATGGCGGGGAGCTGTTTTTT.

Ten or more counts support this clonotype. The chain combines TRBV3-1 with TRBJ2-3; possible D gene TRBD2, 7 bases. From germline, CDR1 is LGHDT and CDR2 YNNKEL (reference sequence). The CDR3 sequence is 14 residues long. V was shortened by 4 bases and J by 4 bases, with 12 bases between the two germline ends. CDR3: CASSPRGAADTQYF. The CDR3 region has the DNA TGTGCCAGCAGCCCCCGGGGGGCCGCAGATACGCAGTATTTT.

A few counts support this clonotype. The genes are TRBV15 and TRBJ1-2, with TRBD1 matching 8 bases. CDR3 size: 15 residues. V gave up 0 bases and J gave up 8 bases; unmatched junction bases: 8. Germline values: CDR1 LNHNV, CDR2 YYDKDF (reference sequence). CDR3 region: CATSRDTGTGKGYTF. The CDR3 DNA reads TGTGCCACCAGCAGAGACACCGGGACAGGAAAGGGCTACACCTTC.

This clonotype has at least ten counts. The rearrangement joins TRBV11-2 to TRBJ2-7, with 11 positions matching TRBD2. J gave up 3 bases and V 1 base, and 2 bases lay outside the gene matches. The CDR3 length is 15 residues. The germline V gene encodes CDR1 SGHAT and CDR2 FQNNGV. CDR3 sequence reads: CASSLVGTSGYEQYF. In DNA, the CDR3 is TGTGCCAGCAGCTTAGTTGGGACTAGCGGCTACGAGCAGTACTTC.

The chain carries TRBV5-1 and TRBJ1-1; D remains unclear. The CDR3 runs 13 residues. Between the trimmed V and J ends, which lost 5 bases and 3 bases, there was a span of 11 bases. Germline V gene data show CDR1 as SGHRS and CDR2 as YFSETQ. The CDR3 sequence is CASSRTEDTEAFF. The CDR3 nucleotides read TGCGCCAGCAGTCGGACGGAGGACACTGAAGCTTTCTTT.

This clonotype was recorded at least ten times. This chain uses TRBV3-1 with TRBJ2-5; 7 bases match TRBD2. Germline loops: CDR1 LGHDT, CDR2 YNNKEL (reference sequence). This CDR3 comprises 13 residues. The V gene end was trimmed by 4 bases and the J gene end by 2 bases; junction bases not matched to a gene: 1. This CDR3 reads CASSRGLQETQYF. In nucleotides, the CDR3 is TGTGCCAGCAGCCGGGGACTACAAGAGACCCAGTACTTC.

This clonotype is a singleton in its sample. A far bigger clonotype differs at one base, so this is likely a read error. The chain employs TRBV2 and TRBJ1-1; a possible D gene is TRBD1 (5 bases). Trimming took off 6 bases at V and 4 bases at J, with 12 bases between the two ends. Germline loops: CDR1 SNHLY, CDR2 FYNNEI. This CDR3 is built from 13 residues. The CDR3 loop reads CASRLAGGTEAFF. The DNA for the CDR3 is TGTGCCAGCAGGTTAGCGGGGGGCACTGAAGCTTTCTTT.

The chain joins TRBV7-9 to TRBJ2-5; 8 nucleotides align to TRBD2. This CDR3 spans 16 amino acids. After removal of 5 bases from V and 2 bases from J, the junction contained 10 bases not matched to a gene. The V gene's germline CDR1 is SEHNR and CDR2 FQNEAQ (reference sequence). For the CDR3, the DNA is TGTGCCAGCAGCCCCCGGGAGGGCCGCTGGCAAGAGACCCAGTACTTC. This codes for CASSPREGRWQETQYF. The whole variable domain, filled in from reference TRBV7-9 and TRBJ2-5, reads DTGVSQNPRHKITKRGQNVTFRCDPISEHNRLYWYRQTLGQGPEFLTYFQNEAQLEKSRLLSDRFSAERPKGSFSTLEIQRTEQGDSAMYLCASSPREGRWQETQYFGPGTRLLVL.

The chain recombines TRBV19 with TRBJ2-3, with 13 nucleotides matching TRBD2. The CDR3 is 17 residues long. The V gene end was trimmed by 4 bases and the J gene end by 3 bases; junction bases not matched to a gene: 7. Germline V lookup: CDR1 LNHDA, CDR2 SQIVND (reference sequence). CDR3 nucleotides: TGTGCCAGTAGTAAGGGACTAGCGGGGAGCGGGACAGATACGCAGTATTTT. As protein: CASSKGLAGSGTDTQYF.

This clonotype was observed many times. The chain carries TRBV19 and TRBJ2-7; D uncertain. The CDR3 has 14 amino acids. V was clipped by 5 bases and J by 2 bases, with 13 bases between them. CDR1 is LNHDA, CDR2 SQIVND, per germline (reference sequence). The CDR3 nucleotides read TGTGCCAGTAGTGCCAATGTCCTAACCTACGAGCAGTACTTC. Amino acids: CASSANVLTYEQYF.

V is TRBV9 and J is TRBJ2-1, with 13 bases that match TRBD2. V was pared by 0 bases and J by 13 bases, with 7 bases of the junction left unmatched. CDR1 and CDR2 from the germline V gene are SGDLS and YYNGEE. This CDR3 has 15 residues. CDR3 sequence: CASSVEGTSGKAQFF. The CDR3 DNA follows: TGTGCCAGCAGCGTAGAGGGGACTAGCGGGAAAGCCCAGTTCTTC.

This clonotype was detected many times. The rearrangement uses TRBV7-2 and TRBJ1-2, with a possible D match to TRBD1 (6 bases). The germline V and J ends were trimmed by 7 bases and 3 bases, with 12 bases remaining between them. The germline gives CDR1 SGHTA, CDR2 FQGNSA. The CDR3 length is 13 residues. The CDR3 is CASTARGDYGYTF. The CDR3 DNA reads TGTGCCAGCACCGCCAGGGGAGACTATGGCTACACCTTC.

A few counts support this clonotype. The rearrangement uses TRBV28 and TRBJ1-1; D is possibly TRBD1 (5 bases). With 10 bases removed from V and 1 base from J, the gap between germline ends came to 13 bases. The germline CDR1 and CDR2 sequences are MDHEN and SYDVKM. The CDR3 totals 13 residues. CDR3 sequence reads: CAIDKGENTEAFF. Written as DNA, the CDR3 is TGTGCCATCGACAAAGGGGAGAACACTGAAGCTTTCTTT.

Ten or more counts support this clonotype. The chain links TRBV7-2 to TRBJ1-5, with 7 nucleotides matching TRBD1. After removal of 6 bases from V and 7 bases from J, the junction contained 9 bases not matched to a gene. The CDR3 is made up of 14 amino acids. Germline V CDR1 and CDR2: SGHTA, FQGNSA. CDR3 in amino acids: CASSLLQGWQPQHF. The DNA of the CDR3 is TGTGCCAGCAGTTTGCTACAGGGGTGGCAGCCCCAGCATTTT.

In its sample, this clonotype was seen many times. The chain carries TRBV6-5 and TRBJ1-3; no clear D gene. The V gene's germline CDR1 is MNHEY and CDR2 SVGAGI. This CDR3 comprises 15 residues. The germline V and J ends were trimmed by 0 bases and 1 base, with 7 bases remaining between them. The CDR3 loop is CASSYSKASGNTIYF. CDR3 nucleotide sequence: TGTGCCAGCAGTTACTCGAAGGCTTCTGGAAACACCATATATTTT.

The CDR3 DNA reads TGCAGTGCTAGAGATCCGGGCGGGGGACTTGAGCAGTTCTTC. As protein: CSARDPGGGLEQFF. The chain has TRBV20-1 and TRBJ2-1; 7 nucleotides line up with TRBD2. The CDR3 sequence is 14 residues long. V lost 0 bases to trimming and J lost 9 bases; unmatched junction nucleotides: 8. The germline V gene encodes CDR1 DFQATT and CDR2 SNEGSKA (reference sequence).

In its sample, this clonotype was seen many times. The rearrangement joins TRBV4-2 to TRBJ2-1; D call uncertain. The V end was cut by 1 base, the J end by 3 bases, with 10 bases between. Germline values: CDR1 LGHNA, CDR2 YNFKEQ. This CDR3 has 15 residues. The CDR3 spells CASSQAAHLYNEQFF. The CDR3 region has the DNA TGTGCCAGCAGCCAAGCGGCACACCTCTACAATGAGCAGTTCTTC.

This clonotype was seen at least ten times. The CDR3 here is CASSITEYNEQFF. The CDR3, as DNA: TGTGCCAGTAGTATCACAGAGTACAATGAGCAGTTCTTC. The chain has TRBV19 and TRBJ2-1; D is undetermined. This CDR3 has 13 amino acids. The germline V and J ends were trimmed by 3 bases and 4 bases, with 7 bases remaining between them. Germline CDR1 is LNHDA and CDR2 is SQIVND (reference sequence).